This TCR beta chain was recorded in a study of blood T cells in healthy people across ages. About the research overall: Using template switching, researchers captured about one barcoded beta molecule for each two T cells.

With V trimmed by 6 bases and J by 6 bases, 8 bases remained unmatched. This CDR3 comprises 14 residues. Germline loops: CDR1 SQVTM, CDR2 ANQGSEA. Donors were systemically healthy Caucasian individuals from Russia aged roughly 6 to 100 years. Details on this clonotype: Its target is not known.

Through a sample-barcoded 5' primer and a J-beta primer mix, a second PCR was run for about 7 to 12 cycles. Every single cDNA molecule received a tag from a template-switch adaptor with 12 random nucleotides. MiXCR, run by TCRdb on the 5' RACE reads, gives a single entry per CDR3 protein. The sample has about 1.5 million distinct CDR3 sequences; 35% to 45% are singletons. General observations from the study: Comparison with aged donors showed that long-lived donors had more naive CD4+ cells and higher diversity.

This rearrangement joins TRBV29-1 to TRBJ2-7, with 13 bases aligning to TRBD2. Source material: blood. This receptor was taken from a woman between 18 and 30 years old in good health. CDR3 residues: CSVKGLAGELEQYF. CDR3 DNA sequence: TGCAGCGTAAAAGGACTAGCGGGAGAGCTCGAGCAGTACTTC.